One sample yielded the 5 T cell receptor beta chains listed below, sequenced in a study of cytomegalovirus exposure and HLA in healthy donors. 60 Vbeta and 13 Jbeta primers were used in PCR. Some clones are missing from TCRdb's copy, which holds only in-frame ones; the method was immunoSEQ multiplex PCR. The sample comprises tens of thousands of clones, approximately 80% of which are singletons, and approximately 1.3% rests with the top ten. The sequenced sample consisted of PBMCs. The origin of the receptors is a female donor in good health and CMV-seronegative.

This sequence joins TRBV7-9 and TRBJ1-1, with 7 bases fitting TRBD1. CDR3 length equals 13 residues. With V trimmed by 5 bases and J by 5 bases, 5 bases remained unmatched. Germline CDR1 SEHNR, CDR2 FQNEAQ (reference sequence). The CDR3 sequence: CASSRQGGTEAFF. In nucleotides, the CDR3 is TGTGCCAGCAGCCGACAGGGTGGGACTGAAGCTTTCTTT. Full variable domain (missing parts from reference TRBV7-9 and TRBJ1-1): DTGVSQNPRHKITKRGQNVTFRCDPISEHNRLYWYRQTLGQGPEFLTYFQNEAQLEKSRLLSDRFSAERPKGSFSTLEIQRTEQGDSAMYLCASSRQGGTEAFFGQGTRLTVV.

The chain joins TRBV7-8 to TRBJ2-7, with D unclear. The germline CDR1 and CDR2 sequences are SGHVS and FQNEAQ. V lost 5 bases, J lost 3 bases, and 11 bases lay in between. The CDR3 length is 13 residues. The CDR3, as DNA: TGTGCCAGCAGCGTGCCTCTCGGCTACGAGCAGTACTTC. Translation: CASSVPLGYEQYF.

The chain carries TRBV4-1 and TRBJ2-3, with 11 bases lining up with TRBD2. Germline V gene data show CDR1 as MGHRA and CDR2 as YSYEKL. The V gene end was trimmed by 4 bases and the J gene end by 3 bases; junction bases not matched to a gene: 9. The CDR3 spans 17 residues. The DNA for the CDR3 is TGCGCCAGCAGCCGAACTGGGGGGACTAGCGGAACAGATACGCAGTATTTT. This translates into CASSRTGGTSGTDTQYF.

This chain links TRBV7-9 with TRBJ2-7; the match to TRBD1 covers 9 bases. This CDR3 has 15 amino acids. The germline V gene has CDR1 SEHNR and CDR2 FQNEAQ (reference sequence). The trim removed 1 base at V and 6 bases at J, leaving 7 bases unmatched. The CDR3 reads CASSLGDRVSSEQYF. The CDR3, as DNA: TGTGCCAGCAGCTTAGGGGACAGGGTATCAAGCGAGCAGTACTTC.

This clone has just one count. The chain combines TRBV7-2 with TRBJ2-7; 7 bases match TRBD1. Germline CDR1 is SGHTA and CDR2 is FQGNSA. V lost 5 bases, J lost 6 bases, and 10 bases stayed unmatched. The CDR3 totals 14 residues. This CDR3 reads CASSPGTASGEQYF. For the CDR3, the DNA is TGTGCCAGCAGCCCCGGGACAGCATCCGGCGAGCAGTACTTC.